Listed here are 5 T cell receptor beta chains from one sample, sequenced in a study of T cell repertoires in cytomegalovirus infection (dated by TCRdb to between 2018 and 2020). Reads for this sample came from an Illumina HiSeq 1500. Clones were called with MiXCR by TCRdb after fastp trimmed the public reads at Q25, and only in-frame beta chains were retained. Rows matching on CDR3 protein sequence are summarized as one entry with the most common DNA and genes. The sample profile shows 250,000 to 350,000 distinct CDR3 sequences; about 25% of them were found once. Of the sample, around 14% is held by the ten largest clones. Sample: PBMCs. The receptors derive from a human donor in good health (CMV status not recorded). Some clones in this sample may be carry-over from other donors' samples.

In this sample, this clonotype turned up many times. CDR3 nucleotides: TGTGCCAGCAGCTCTAGTTCGGGGGCTGGAAACACCATATATTTT. Translating gives CASSSSSGAGNTIYF. The chain employs TRBV7-8 and TRBJ1-3; maybe TRBD1 (5 bases). In germline, CDR1 is SGHVS, CDR2 FQNEAQ. The CDR3 runs to 15 residues. V was cut by 4 bases and J by 2 bases, with 12 bases left in between. Supplemented by reference TRBV7-8 and TRBJ1-3, the full variable domain reads GAGVSQSPRYKVAKRGQDVALRCDPISGHVSLFWYQQALGQGPEFLTYFQNEAQLDKSGLPSDRFFAERPEGSVSTLKIQRTQQEDSAVYLCASSSSSGAGNTIYFGEGSWLTVV.

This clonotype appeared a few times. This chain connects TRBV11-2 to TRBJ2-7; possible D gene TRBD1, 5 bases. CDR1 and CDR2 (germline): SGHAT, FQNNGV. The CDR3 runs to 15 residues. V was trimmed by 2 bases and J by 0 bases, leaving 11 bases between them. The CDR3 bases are TGTGCCAGCAGCTTATCTGACAGCCCCTCCTACGAGCAGTACTTC. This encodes CASSLSDSPSYEQYF.

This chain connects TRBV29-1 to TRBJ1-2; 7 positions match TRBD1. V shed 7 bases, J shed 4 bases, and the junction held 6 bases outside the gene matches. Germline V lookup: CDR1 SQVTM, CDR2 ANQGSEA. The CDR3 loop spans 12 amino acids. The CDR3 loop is CSARQGTYGYTF. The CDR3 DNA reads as TGCAGCGCAAGACAGGGAACCTATGGCTACACCTTC.

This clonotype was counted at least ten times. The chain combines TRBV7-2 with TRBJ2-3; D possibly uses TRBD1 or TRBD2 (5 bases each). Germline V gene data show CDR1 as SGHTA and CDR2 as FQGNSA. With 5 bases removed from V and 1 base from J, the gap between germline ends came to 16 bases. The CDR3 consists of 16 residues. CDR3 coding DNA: TGTGCCAGCAGCCTCGATGGGGCCGGGGGCACAGATACGCAGTATTTT. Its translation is CASSLDGAGGTDTQYF. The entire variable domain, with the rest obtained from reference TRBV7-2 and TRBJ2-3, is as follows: GAGVSQSPSNKVTEKGKDVELRCDPISGHTALYWYRQSLGQGLEFLIYFQGNSAPDKSGLPSDRFSAERTGGSVSTLTIQRTQQEDSAVYLCASSLDGAGGTDTQYFGPGTRLTVL.

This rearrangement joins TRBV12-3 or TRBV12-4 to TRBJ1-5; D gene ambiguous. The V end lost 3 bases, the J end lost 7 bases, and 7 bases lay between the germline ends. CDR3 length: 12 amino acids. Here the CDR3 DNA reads TGTGCCAGCAGTTTTGATCCCCAGCCCCAGCATTTT. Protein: CASSFDPQPQHF.